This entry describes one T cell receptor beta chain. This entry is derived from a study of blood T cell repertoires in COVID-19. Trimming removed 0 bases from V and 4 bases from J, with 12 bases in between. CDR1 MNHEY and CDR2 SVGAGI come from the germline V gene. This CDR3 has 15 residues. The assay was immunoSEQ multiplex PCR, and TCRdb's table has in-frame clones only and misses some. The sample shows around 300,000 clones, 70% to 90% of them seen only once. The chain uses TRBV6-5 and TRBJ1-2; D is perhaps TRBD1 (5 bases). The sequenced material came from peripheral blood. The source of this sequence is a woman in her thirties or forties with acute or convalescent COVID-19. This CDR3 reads CASSYSSTTAYGYTF. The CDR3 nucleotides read TGTGCCAGCAGTTACTCCTCCACGACAGCCTATGGCTACACCTTC.